This TCR beta chain was recorded in a study of shared clonotypes between healthy human individuals (TCRdb year 2020). Background for the entire study: The cohort included a few men and a couple of women between 18 and 49 years of age. For each donor, CD4 naive and CD4 memory were each given three plates, CD8 naive was given two plates, and CD8 memory was given one plate. To estimate repertoire size and how much clonotype sharing occurs between individuals, the study deeply sequenced the blood TCR repertoires of several healthy adults. Different laboratories and diverse techniques were used to prepare libraries and sequence TCR repertoires, to increase sequencing depth and limit assay-specific biases. Between about 0.8 and 9 billion PBMCs per donor were obtained by leukapheresis. Study-wide conclusions, independent of this receptor: Sampling was limited to blood, and TCR repertoires in tissue likely differ from TCR repertoires in blood. Pairwise subsampling led to the expectation that sequencing depth would affect the degree of clonotype sharing among donors. The small number of donors limited the genetic and exposure-history diversity represented. About 5% of naive CD4, roughly 3.5% of naive CD8, 2.3% of memory CD4, and about 0.4% of memory CD8 clonotypes were shared across several donors. Compared with non-shared clonotypes, the clonotypes found in all four sorted-subset donors had higher generation probabilities. Estimated clonotype richness was generally larger for naive than for memory subsets. Incomplete sequencing was indicated by rarefaction of sorted-subset datasets, despite the large sequencing depth.

The CDR1 and CDR2 encoded by the germline V gene are MNHEY and SVGAGI. The CDR3 has 14 amino acids, counting the end cysteine and phenylalanine. This entry keeps only the CDR3 DNA: 42 bases, framed from base 1. The junction shows trimming of 6 bases on V and 6 bases on J, and the gene matches do not reach 8 bases of it. This clone was seen a single time. What this receptor recognizes is not known. This may arise from a read error, as a much more abundant clone is one base away. Using the deep immunoSEQ assay, TCR CDR3 regions were amplified from genomic DNA by multiplex PCR. Extracted genomic DNA from each cell subset was distributed evenly across all wells of several immunoSEQ 96-well plates, and each plate was treated as a replicate. For sorted subsets, 150 to 200 ng genomic DNA, equal to some 30,000 T cell genomes, was loaded into each replicate PCR. The purified libraries were quantified using a Qubit 3.0 fluorometer, sized with a Bioanalyzer 2100, and then quantified again using the KAPA Library Quantification kit. Every immunoSEQ 96-well plate was sequenced on a dedicated single-read 150-cycle Illumina NextSeq 550 flow cell. Processing in the source paper ran as follows. Because only junctional sequences without quality scores were contained in the immunoSEQ output, filtering matching that applied to full-length reads could not be performed. To assign V/J genes and CDR3, sequences were annotated using PyIR, a Python wrapper for IgBLAST v1.9, with IMGT germline references. Reads were removed for weak V/J assignments (E-value above 1e-6), missing CDR3, stop codons, out-of-frame junctions, or ambiguous translated residues. V3J clonotypes were defined by identical inferred V gene, J gene, and CDR3 amino acid sequence. To compute the percentage overlap between repertoires, the number of shared unique clonotypes was divided by the size of the smaller repertoire. Richness of each repertoire was evaluated using RTK rarefaction, the Chao1 estimator, and Recon v2.1 estimates of unobserved clonotypes. Generation probabilities for all TCRbeta clonotypes obtained by the gDNA method from four donors were computed using OLGA. TCRdb carries this immuneACCESS record with in-frame sequences only. Its versions omit some clonotypes, under half of them owing to an unresolved V gene in the studies checked, with the rest unexplained. D and trimming come from the DNA, and the V and J calls and clone size come from that table. In this sample the table shows about 710,000 clones, 73% of which occur a single time. The top ten constitute around 1.8% of the sample.

The donors were healthy, HIV-negative adults with no recently reported acute infections or vaccinations. Every donor was a Caucasian adult living in Nashville, Tennessee, USA. CD4+ T cells were enriched through magnetic negative selection, after which naive cells were positively selected on CD45RA and the remaining negative fraction served as the memory subset. Blood was obtained by leukapheresis, after which PBMCs were separated by Ficoll-Histopaque density gradient centrifugation and cryopreserved in liquid nitrogen vapor phase. Analytical flow cytometry was used to check the purity and quantity of each magnetically sorted T cell population. From each sorted fraction, genomic DNA was isolated and quantified by UV absorbance on a Nanodrop 2000c.

Sequenced: memory CD4+ T cells sorted from blood. This sample's cell subset or site label indicates: CD45RA-negative fraction. The origin of this receptor is a woman in her 30s in good health. The V and J genes are TRBV6-5 and TRBJ2-5; 9 central nucleotides agree with TRBD1. For the CDR3, the sequence is CASSATGGVQTQYF. The DNA sequence is as follows: TGTGCCAGCAGCGCGACAGGGGGAGTACAGACCCAGTACTTC.